A selection of T cell receptor beta chains follows, all from one sample in a study of T cell responses to AZD1222 COVID-19 vaccine. Clones were read by immunoSEQ multiplex PCR, and TCRdb kept only the in-frame ones, dropping some. The sample carries some 97,000 clones, approximately 91% recorded once. The sample was peripheral blood, taken on day 0 of AZD1222 vaccination. The receptor set was obtained from an adult in good health. CDR3s include the opening cysteine and the closing phenylalanine or tryptophan. The D gene is left open where the match is weak. Clone sizes are given selectively: once, few, many, or a class where the clone is expanded.

len	v_gene	j_gene	d_gene	abundance	CDR3nt	CDR3aa
14	TRBV9	TRBJ2-3	.	.	TGTGCCAGCAGCGTAGGGGTCAGGACAGATACGCAGTATTTT	CASSVGVRTDTQYF
16	TRBV27	TRBJ2-2	.	.	TGTGCCAGCAGTTGGAAGGTTCTCGCGAACACCGGGGAGCTGTTTTTT	CASSWKVLANTGELFF
14	TRBV6-5	TRBJ1-5	TRBD1	once	TGTGCCAGCAGAACCGACAGGGGGCATCAGCCCCAGCATTTT	CASRTDRGHQPQHF
14	TRBV7-9	TRBJ2-2	.	.	TGTGCCAGCAGCCCTCCCCCGAACACCGGGGAGCTGTTTTTT	CASSPPPNTGELFF
12	TRBV9	TRBJ2-7	.	.	TGTGCCAGCAGCCTCGTATTTGGCGAGCAGTACTTC	CASSLVFGEQYF
15	TRBV4-1	TRBJ2-7	TRBD2	.	TGCGCCAGCAGCCAACTGGCTAGCGGGCTAGACGAGCAGTACTTC	CASSQLASGLDEQYF
18	TRBV7-3	TRBJ2-1	TRBD2	.	TGTGCCAGCAGCTTACTCGGGGGGGCCTACCGGAGTTCGAATGAGCAGTTCTTC	CASSLLGGAYRSSNEQFF
14	TRBV6-5	TRBJ2-5	.	.	TGTGCCAGCAGTTACTCTCGGGGTCCATCGACCCAGTACTTC	CASSYSRGPSTQYF
14	TRBV27	TRBJ1-1	.	.	TGTGCCAGCAGTTACTCACCGGGAGACACTGAAGCTTTCTTT	CASSYSPGDTEAFF
14	TRBV6-5	TRBJ2-7	TRBD1	once	TGTGCCAGCAGTTCGACAGGGGGTAGGTACGAGCAGTACTTC	CASSSTGGRYEQYF
16	TRBV5-6	TRBJ2-1	TRBD1	once	TGTGCCAGCAGCATCCGGGACAGGGGCTCCTACAATGAGCAGTTCTTC	CASSIRDRGSYNEQFF
13	TRBV12-3/TRBV12-4	TRBJ2-1	.	.	TGTGCCAGCAGTATACTAGTTTCCAATGAGCAGTTCTTC	CASSILVSNEQFF
21	TRBV7-3	TRBJ2-1	TRBD2	.	TGTGCCAGCAGCTTAAACAGAGCGGGAGGCAAATCCGAGAGCTCCTACAATGAGCAGTTCTTC	CASSLNRAGGKSESSYNEQFF
18	TRBV5-5	TRBJ1-3	.	.	TGTGCCAGCAGCTTGAAAAGGACCGGAGGTAGATCTGGAAACACCATATATTTT	CASSLKRTGGRSGNTIYF
16	TRBV28	TRBJ2-7	TRBD1	few	TGTGCCAGCAGTACAGGGGTAACTGGGGGAACCTACGAGCAGTACTTC	CASSTGVTGGTYEQYF
14	TRBV5-1	TRBJ1-2	.	.	TGCGCCAGCAGCTTGAGGGCCCCTAACTATGGCTACACCTTC	CASSLRAPNYGYTF
15	TRBV9	TRBJ2-1	TRBD2	.	TGTGCCAGCAGCGTAGGCGGGACTAGTAACAATGAGCAGTTCTTC	CASSVGGTSNNEQFF
11	TRBV19	TRBJ1-2	.	.	TGTGCCAGTAGTTCTAACTATGGCTACACCTTC	CASSSNYGYTF
12	TRBV28	TRBJ1-4	.	.	TGTGCCAGCAGTTTTCTCAATGCAAAACTGTTTTTT	CASSFLNAKLFF
13	TRBV6-2/TRBV6-3	TRBJ2-5	.	.	TGTGCCAGCAGTTATAGGGGGACAGAGACCCAGTACTTC	CASSYRGTETQYF
12	TRBV12-3/TRBV12-4	TRBJ1-1	.	.	TGTGCCAGCAGACTCCCAGGCACTGAAGCTTTCTTT	CASRLPGTEAFF
17	TRBV7-9	TRBJ2-1	.	.	TGTGCCAGCAGCCCCCAGGATAATTGGAGACCCTACAATGAGCAGTTCTTC	CASSPQDNWRPYNEQFF
17	TRBV10-3	TRBJ2-1	.	.	TGTGCCATCAGTGACTCCCAAGTTAGGCCCCTTTACAATGAGCAGTTCTTC	CAISDSQVRPLYNEQFF
12	TRBV2	TRBJ2-1	.	.	TGTGCCAGCAGTGAAGGGGGGAATGAGCAGTTCTTC	CASSEGGNEQFF
17	TRBV30	TRBJ2-1	.	once	TGTGCCTGGAGTCTGTGGGAGGCGTATTTCTCCTACAATGAGCAGTTCTTC	CAWSLWEAYFSYNEQFF
15	TRBV15	TRBJ2-1	TRBD2	.	TGTGCCACCAGGACGGGTAGCGGGGGGTACAATGAGCAGTTCTTC	CATRTGSGGYNEQFF
13	TRBV29-1	TRBJ2-1	.	.	TGCAGCGCCTCTGGACAGAAATACAATGAGCAGTTCTTC	CSASGQKYNEQFF
16	TRBV5-1	TRBJ2-5	TRBD2	.	TGCGCCAGCAGCTTTTCCCCAGGGCGGGGGAGGGAGACCCAGTACTTC	CASSFSPGRGRETQYF
19	TRBV28	TRBJ2-5	TRBD2	.	TGTGCCAGCAGTTCCCCCATAACTCTCGGGAGGGCGGAGGGAGAGACCCAGTACTTC	CASSSPITLGRAEGETQYF